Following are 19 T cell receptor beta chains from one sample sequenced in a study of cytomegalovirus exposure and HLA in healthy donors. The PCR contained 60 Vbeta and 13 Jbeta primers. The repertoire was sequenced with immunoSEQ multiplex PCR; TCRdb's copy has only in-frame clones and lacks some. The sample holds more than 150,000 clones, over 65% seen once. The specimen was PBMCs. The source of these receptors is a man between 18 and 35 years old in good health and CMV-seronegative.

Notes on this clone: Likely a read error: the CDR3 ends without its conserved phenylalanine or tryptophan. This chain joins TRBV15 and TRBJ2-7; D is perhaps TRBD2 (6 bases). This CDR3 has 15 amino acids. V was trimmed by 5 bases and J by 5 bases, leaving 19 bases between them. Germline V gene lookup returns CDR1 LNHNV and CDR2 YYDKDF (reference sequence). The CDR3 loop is CATSLGLGADHEQYL. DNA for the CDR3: TGTGCCACCAGCTTGGGACTTGGGGCGGATCACGAGCAGTACCTC.

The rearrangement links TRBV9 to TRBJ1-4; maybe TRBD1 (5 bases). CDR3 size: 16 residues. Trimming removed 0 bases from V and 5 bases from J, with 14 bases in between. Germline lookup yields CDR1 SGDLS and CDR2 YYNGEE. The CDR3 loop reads CASSVDPQGQNEKLFF. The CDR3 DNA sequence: TGTGCCAGCAGCGTAGACCCCCAGGGCCAGAATGAAAAACTGTTTTTT.

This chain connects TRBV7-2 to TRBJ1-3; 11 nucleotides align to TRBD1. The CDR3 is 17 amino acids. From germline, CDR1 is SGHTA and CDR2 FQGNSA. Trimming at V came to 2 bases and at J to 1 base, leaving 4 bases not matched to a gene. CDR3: CASSLWGTGGSGNTIYF. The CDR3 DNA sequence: TGTGCCAGCAGCTTATGGGGGACAGGGGGGTCTGGAAACACCATATATTTT.

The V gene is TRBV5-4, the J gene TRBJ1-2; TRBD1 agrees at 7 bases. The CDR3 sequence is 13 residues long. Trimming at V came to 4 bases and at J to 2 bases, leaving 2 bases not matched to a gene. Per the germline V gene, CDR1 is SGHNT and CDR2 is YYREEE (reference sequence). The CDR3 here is CASSGGQNYGYTF. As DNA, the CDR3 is TGTGCCAGCAGCGGGGGACAGAACTATGGCTACACCTTC.

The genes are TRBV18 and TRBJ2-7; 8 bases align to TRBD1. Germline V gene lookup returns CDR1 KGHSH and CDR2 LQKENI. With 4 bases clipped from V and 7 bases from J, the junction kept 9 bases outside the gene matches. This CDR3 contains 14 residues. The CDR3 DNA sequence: TGTGCCAGCTCACAAGGACAGGGTTCAGAAGAGCAGTACTTC. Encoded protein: CASSQGQGSEEQYF.

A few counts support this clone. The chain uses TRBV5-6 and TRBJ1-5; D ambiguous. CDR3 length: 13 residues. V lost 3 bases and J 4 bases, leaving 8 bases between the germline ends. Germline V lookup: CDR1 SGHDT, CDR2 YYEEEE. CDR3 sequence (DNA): TGTGCCAGCAGCTCGACGGGGAATCAGCCCCAGCATTTT. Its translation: CASSSTGNQPQHF.

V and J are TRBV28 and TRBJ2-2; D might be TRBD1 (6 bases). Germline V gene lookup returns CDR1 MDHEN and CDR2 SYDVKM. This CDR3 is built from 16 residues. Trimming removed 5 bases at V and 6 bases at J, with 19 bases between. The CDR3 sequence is CASSIRGTVRAGELFF. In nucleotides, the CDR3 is TGTGCCAGCAGTATCAGGGGAACCGTGAGAGCCGGGGAGCTGTTTTTT.

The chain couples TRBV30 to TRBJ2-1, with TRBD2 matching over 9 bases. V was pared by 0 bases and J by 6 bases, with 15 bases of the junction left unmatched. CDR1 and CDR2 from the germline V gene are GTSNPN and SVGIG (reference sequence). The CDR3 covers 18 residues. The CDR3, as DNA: TGTGCCTGGAGTGTATGGGTTGATGGTAGCGGGAGCGGCAATGAGCAGTTCTTC. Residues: CAWSVWVDGSGSGNEQFF.

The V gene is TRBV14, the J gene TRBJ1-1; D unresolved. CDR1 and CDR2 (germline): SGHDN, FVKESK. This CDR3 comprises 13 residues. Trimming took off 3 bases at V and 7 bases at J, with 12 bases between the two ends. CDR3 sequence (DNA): TGTGCCAGCAGCCAGGACGGGAGCTGTGAAGCTTTCTTT. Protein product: CASSQDGSCEAFF.

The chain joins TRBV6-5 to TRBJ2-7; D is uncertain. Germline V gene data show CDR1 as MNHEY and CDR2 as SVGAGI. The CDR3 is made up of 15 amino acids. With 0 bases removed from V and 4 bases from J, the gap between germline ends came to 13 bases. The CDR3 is CASSYSLAESYEQYF. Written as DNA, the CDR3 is TGTGCCAGCAGTTACTCGCTGGCTGAAAGTTACGAGCAGTACTTC.

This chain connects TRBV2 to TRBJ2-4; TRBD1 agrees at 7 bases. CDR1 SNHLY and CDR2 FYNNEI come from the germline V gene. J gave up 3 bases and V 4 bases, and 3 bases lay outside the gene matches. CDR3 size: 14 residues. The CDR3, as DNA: TGTGCCAGCAGTGGACAGGGTGGCAAAAACATTCAGTACTTC. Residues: CASSGQGGKNIQYF.

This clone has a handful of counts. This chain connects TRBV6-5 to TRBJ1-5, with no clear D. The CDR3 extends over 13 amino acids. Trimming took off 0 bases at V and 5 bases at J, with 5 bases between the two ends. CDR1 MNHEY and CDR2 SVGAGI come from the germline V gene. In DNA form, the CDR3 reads TGTGCCAGCAGTTACTCGAGGTATCAGCCCCAGCATTTT. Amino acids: CASSYSRYQPQHF.

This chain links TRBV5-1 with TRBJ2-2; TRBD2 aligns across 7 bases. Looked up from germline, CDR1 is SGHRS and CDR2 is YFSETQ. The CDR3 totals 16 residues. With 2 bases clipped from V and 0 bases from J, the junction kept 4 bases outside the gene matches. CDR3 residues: CASSLRSGANTGELFF. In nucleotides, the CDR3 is TGCGCCAGCAGCTTACGAAGCGGGGCGAACACCGGGGAGCTGTTTTTT.

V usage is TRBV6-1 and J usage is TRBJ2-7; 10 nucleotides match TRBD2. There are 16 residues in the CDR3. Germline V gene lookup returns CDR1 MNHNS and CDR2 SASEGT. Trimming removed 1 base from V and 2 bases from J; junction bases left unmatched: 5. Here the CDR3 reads CASSEGLAGATYEQYF. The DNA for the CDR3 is TGTGCCAGCAGTGAAGGGCTAGCGGGGGCAACCTACGAGCAGTACTTC.

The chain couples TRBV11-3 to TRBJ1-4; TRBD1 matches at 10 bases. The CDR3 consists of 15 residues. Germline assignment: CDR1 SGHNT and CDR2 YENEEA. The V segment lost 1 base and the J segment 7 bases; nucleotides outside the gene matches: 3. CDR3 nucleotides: TGTGCCAGCAGCTTAGGGGACAGGGGTACTGAAAAACTGTTTTTT. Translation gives CASSLGDRGTEKLFF.

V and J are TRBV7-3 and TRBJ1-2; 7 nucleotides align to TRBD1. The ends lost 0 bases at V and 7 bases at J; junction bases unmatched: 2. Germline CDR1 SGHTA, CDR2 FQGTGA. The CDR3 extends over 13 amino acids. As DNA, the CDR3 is TGTGCCAGCAGCTTAACGGACAGGAGTGGCTACACCTTC. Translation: CASSLTDRSGYTF. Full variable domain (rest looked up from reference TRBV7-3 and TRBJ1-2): GAGVSQTPSNKVTEKGKYVELRCDPISGHTALYWYRQSLGQGPEFLIYFQGTGAADDSGLPNDRFFAVRPEGSVSTLKIQRTERGDSAVYLCASSLTDRSGYTFGSGTRLTVV.

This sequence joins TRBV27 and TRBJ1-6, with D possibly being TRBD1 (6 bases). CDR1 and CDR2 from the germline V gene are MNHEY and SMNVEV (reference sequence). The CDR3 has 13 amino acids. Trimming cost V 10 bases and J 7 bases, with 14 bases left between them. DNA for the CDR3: TGTGCCATTAAAGGGGGGGCGAATTCACCCCTCCACTTT. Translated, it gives CAIKGGANSPLHF.

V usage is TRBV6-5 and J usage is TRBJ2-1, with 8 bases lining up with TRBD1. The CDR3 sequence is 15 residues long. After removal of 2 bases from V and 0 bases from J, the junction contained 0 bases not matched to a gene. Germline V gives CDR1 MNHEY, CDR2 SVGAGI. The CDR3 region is CASSYDRGSYNEQFF. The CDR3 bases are TGTGCCAGCAGTTACGACAGGGGCTCCTACAATGAGCAGTTCTTC.

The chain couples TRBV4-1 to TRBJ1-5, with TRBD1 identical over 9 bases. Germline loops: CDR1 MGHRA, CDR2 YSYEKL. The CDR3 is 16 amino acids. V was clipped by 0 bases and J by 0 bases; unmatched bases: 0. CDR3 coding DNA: TGCGCCAGCAGCCAAGAACAGGGGGCTAGCAATCAGCCCCAGCATTTT. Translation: CASSQEQGASNQPQHF.